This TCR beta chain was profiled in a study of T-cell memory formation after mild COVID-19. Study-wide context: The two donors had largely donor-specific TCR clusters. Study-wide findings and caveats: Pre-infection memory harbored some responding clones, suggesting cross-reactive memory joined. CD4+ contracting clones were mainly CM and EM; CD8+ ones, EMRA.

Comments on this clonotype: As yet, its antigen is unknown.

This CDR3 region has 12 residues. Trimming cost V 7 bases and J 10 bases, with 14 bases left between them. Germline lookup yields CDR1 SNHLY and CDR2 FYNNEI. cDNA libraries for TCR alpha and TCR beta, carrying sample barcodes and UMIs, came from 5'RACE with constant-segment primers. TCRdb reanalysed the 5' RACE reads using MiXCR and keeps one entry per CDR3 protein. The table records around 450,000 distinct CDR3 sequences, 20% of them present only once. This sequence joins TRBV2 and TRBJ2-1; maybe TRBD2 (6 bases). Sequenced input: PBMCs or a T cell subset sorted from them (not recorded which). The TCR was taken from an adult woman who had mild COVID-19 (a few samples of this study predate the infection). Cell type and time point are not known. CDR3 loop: CASTPLAREQFF. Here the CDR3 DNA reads TGTGCCAGCACGCCGCTAGCGCGCGAGCAGTTCTTC.